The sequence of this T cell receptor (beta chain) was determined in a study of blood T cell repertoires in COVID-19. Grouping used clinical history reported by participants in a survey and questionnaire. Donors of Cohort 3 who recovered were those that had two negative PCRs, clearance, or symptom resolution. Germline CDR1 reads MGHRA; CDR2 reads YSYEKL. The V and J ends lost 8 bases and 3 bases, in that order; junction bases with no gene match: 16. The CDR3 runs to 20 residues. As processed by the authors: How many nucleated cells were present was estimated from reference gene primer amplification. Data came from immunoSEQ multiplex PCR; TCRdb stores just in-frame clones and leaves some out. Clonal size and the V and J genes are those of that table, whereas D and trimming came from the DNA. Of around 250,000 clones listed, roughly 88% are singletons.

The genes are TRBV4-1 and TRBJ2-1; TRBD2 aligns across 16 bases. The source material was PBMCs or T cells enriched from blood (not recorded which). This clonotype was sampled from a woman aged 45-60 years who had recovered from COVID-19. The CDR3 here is CASQQEAGTSGRASYNEQFF. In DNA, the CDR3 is TGCGCCAGCCAACAGGAAGCCGGGACTAGCGGGAGGGCAAGCTACAATGAGCAGTTCTTC.